This T cell receptor (beta chain) originates from a study of blood T cell repertoires in COVID-19. Study information: Researchers got acute and convalescent COVID-19 samples from the United States, Italy and Spain. T cells, B-cell-depleted T cells, or PBMCs supplied cDNA or gDNA.

Losses at the gene ends were 5 bases for V and 8 bases for J; bases not matched to a gene: 9. CDR3 length equals 14 residues. CDR1 is SGHVS and CDR2 is FQNEAQ in the germline V gene. The data were produced by immunoSEQ multiplex PCR, yet TCRdb's version contains in-frame clones alone and is incomplete. This sample has some 120,000 clones, with roughly 81% found just once. The specimen sequenced was peripheral blood. This chain links TRBV7-8 with TRBJ2-1; 7 nucleotides align to TRBD1. The receptor comes from a human donor in a cohort sampled during active COVID-19. The CDR3 DNA follows: TGTGCCAGCAGCACACGACAGGGCCGGGATGAGCAGTTCTTC. Protein product: CASSTRQGRDEQFF.